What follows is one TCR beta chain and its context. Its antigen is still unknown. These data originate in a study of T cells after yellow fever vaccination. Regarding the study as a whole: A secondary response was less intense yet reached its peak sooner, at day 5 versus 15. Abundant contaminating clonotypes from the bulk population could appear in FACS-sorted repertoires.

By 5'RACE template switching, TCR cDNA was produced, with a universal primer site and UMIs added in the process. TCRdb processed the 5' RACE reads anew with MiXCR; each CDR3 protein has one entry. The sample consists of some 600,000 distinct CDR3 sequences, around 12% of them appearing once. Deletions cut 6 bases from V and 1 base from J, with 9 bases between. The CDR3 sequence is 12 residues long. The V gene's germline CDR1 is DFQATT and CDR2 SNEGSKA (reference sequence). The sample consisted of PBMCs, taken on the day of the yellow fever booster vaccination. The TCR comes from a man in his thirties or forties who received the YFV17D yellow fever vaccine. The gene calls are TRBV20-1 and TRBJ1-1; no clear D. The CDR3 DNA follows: TGCAGTGCCTGCCCGTCGAACACTGAAGCTTTCTTT. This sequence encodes CSACPSNTEAFF.